Following are 3 T cell receptor beta chains from one sample sequenced in a study of blood T cell repertoires in COVID-19. Clones were read by immunoSEQ multiplex PCR, and TCRdb kept only the in-frame ones, dropping some. Among over 250,000 clones listed, 80% to 90% were seen once. The source material was peripheral blood. These receptor sequences come from a woman in her forties or fifties who had recovered from COVID-19.

The chain couples TRBV6-6 to TRBJ1-3; TRBD1 is a possible D gene (5 bases). Trimming took 4 bases from V and 0 from J, leaving 10 bases between them. The CDR3 spans 15 residues. Germline CDR1 and CDR2: MNHNY and SVGAGI (reference sequence). The CDR3 sequence: CASSLGGASGNTIYF. CDR3 bases: TGTGCCAGCAGTTTGGGGGGAGCCTCTGGAAACACCATATATTTT.

This CDR3 is CASSQDRALQETQYF. As DNA, the CDR3 is TGTGCCAGCAGCCAGGACAGGGCCCTCCAAGAGACCCAGTACTTC. V is TRBV3-1 (or the pseudogene TRBV3-2) and J is TRBJ2-5, with 8 bases aligning to TRBD1. J was trimmed by 1 base and V by 3 bases; bases with no gene match: 4. Germline CDR1 reads LGHDT; CDR2 reads YNNKEL (reference sequence). The CDR3 is 15 residues long.

J is TRBJ1-5 and V is TRBV2; D gene ambiguous. This CDR3 contains 13 residues. The V and J ends lost 2 bases and 5 bases respectively, with 7 bases between them. Germline CDR1 is SNHLY and CDR2 is FYNNEI. CDR3: CASSELAYQPQHF. The CDR3 DNA reads as TGTGCCAGCAGTGAACTTGCGTATCAGCCCCAGCATTTT.